This TCR beta chain was recovered during a study of cytomegalovirus exposure and HLA in healthy donors. Study results and caveats: According to the study, 160 or so TCR beta chains were cytomegalovirus-associated. Prior analysis indicated that the majority of TCR beta V segments exhibited productivity approximately 90% or approximately 30% of the time. A missense variant in DCLRE1C was later tied to TCR beta V- and J-gene trimming. When presence/absence was analysed, sequencing depth was taken to be roughly uniform across donors.

60 Vbeta and 13 Jbeta primers were used in PCR. The assay was immunoSEQ multiplex PCR, and TCRdb's table has in-frame clones only and misses some. The table has 150,000 to 200,000 clones, 80% seen once; the top ten hold 0.65%. A word on this clone: Its matching antigen is unknown.

Trimming stripped 1 base from V and 3 bases from J, with 7 bases between. Germline V gene data show CDR1 as GTSNPN and CDR2 as SVGIG (reference sequence). The CDR3 is 12 residues long. This TCR derives from a boy aged 5-17 years in good health and CMV-seronegative. The chain joins TRBV30 to TRBJ2-7; possibly TRBD1 for D (5 bases). The sample consisted of PBMCs. The CDR3 here is CAWSEQDYEQYF. In DNA, the CDR3 is TGTGCCTGGAGTGAACAGGACTACGAGCAGTACTTC.